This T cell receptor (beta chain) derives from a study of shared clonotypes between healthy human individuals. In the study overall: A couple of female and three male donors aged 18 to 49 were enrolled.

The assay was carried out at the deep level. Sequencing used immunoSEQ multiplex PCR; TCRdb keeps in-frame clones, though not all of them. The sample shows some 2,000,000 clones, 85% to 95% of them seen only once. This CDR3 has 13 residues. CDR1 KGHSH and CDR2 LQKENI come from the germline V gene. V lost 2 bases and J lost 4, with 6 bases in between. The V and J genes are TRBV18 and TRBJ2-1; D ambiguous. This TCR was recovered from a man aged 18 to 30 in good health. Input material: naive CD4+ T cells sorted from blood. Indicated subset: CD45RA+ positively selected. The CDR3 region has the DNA TGTGCCAGCTCACCAGGCCGATACAATGAGCAGTTCTTC. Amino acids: CASSPGRYNEQFF.